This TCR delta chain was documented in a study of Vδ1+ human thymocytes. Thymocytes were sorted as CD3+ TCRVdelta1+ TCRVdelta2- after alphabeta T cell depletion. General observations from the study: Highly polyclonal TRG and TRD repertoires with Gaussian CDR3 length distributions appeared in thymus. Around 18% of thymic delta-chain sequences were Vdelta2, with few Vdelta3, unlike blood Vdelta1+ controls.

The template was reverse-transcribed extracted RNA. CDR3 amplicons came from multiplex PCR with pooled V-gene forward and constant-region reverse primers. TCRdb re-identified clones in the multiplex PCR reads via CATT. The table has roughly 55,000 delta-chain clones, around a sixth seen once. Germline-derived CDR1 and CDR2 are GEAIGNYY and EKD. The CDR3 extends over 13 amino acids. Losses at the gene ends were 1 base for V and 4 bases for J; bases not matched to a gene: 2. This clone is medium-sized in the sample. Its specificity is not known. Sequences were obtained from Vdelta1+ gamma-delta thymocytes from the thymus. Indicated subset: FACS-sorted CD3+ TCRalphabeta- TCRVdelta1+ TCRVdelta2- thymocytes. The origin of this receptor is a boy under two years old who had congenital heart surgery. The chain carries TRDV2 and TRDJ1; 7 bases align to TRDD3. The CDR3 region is CACDTWGSDKLIF. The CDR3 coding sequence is TGTGCCTGTGACACTTGGGGGAGCGATAAACTCATCTTT.